One TCR beta chain is described in this entry. This sample is drawn from a study of blood T cell repertoires in COVID-19. Original analysis: For nucleated cells, counts were estimated from reference gene primer amplification. The method was immunoSEQ multiplex PCR; TCRdb's version includes in-frame clones alone and lacks a portion of them. V and J calls and clone size are given by that table; D and trimming were obtained from the DNA. Of about 160,000 clones listed, over 75% are singletons. The sample taken for sequencing was peripheral blood. The origin of this receptor is a man aged 60 to 69 with active or convalescent COVID-19.

The CDR3 nucleotides read TGTGCCACCAGTGAACCGACAGGGATCGGGGAGCTGTTTTTT. Its translation is CATSEPTGIGELFF. The chain has TRBV24-1 and TRBJ2-2; the match to TRBD1 covers 7 bases. J was trimmed by 7 bases and V by 4 bases; bases with no gene match: 5. The V gene's germline CDR1 is KGHDR and CDR2 SFDVKD. The CDR3 extends over 14 amino acids.